These 29 T cell receptor beta chains were sequenced from one sample in a study of response to subunit inactivated influenza vaccine. TCRdb reprocessed the RT-PCR reads via MiXCR and lists one record per CDR3 protein. The sample has roughly 550,000 distinct CDR3 sequences; around 25% are singletons. The same sample was also used in a study of T cells expressing NK-cell markers. That source adds: Generation of TCR beta cDNA was performed by 5'RACE template switching incorporating UMIs.

Material: CD4+ T cells sorted from PBMCs, obtained roughly 13 days after vaccination. These receptors originate from a man over 45 who received an inactivated influenza vaccine.

The V and J genes are TRBV4-3 and TRBJ1-2; TRBD1 might be the D (6 bases). CDR3 length equals 14 residues. Germline V gene data show CDR1 as LGHNA and CDR2 as YSLEER. V lost 5 bases to trimming and J lost 2 bases, with 12 bases between them. The CDR3 sequence is CASSSRDKNYGYTF. The CDR3 nucleotides are TGCGCCAGCAGCTCAAGGGACAAGAACTATGGCTACACCTTC.

The chain combines TRBV15 with TRBJ2-7; D unresolved. The CDR3 sequence is 16 residues long. The V gene lost 2 bases and the J gene lost 7 bases, with 21 bases spanning the gap. Germline CDR1 is LNHNV and CDR2 is YYDKDF (reference sequence). CDR3 nucleotides: TGTGCCACCAGCAGACTCCTCAAAGAGCCTCACTTGGAGCAGTACTTC. This gives the protein CATSRLLKEPHLEQYF.

This clonotype occurred a few times. This sequence joins TRBV28 and TRBJ2-7; D may be TRBD2 (5 bases). CDR3 length equals 14 residues. CDR1 is MDHEN and CDR2 is SYDVKM in the germline V gene. The germline V and J ends were trimmed by 6 bases and 11 bases, with 23 bases remaining between them. CDR3 residues: CASSLAPGFRREYF. CDR3 DNA sequence: TGTGCCAGCAGCCTAGCCCCCGGGTTCCGAAGGGAGTACTTC. Looking up the rest from reference TRBV28 and TRBJ2-7 gives the full variable domain: DVKVTQSSRYLVKRTGEKVFLECVQDMDHENMFWYRQDPGLGLRLIYFSYDVKMKEKGDIPEGYSVSREKKERFSLILESASTNQTSMYLCASSLAPGFRREYFGPGTRLTVT.

V and J are TRBV7-8 and TRBJ2-7; D may match TRBD1 or TRBD2 (6 bases each). The CDR3 has 15 residues. V lost 1 base and J lost 2, with 12 bases in between. The germline V gene encodes CDR1 SGHVS and CDR2 FQNEAQ. The DNA of the CDR3 is TGTGCCAGCAGCTTAGGACGGGGGCTCACCTACGAGCAGTACTTC. Protein product: CASSLGRGLTYEQYF.

The chain recombines TRBV6-1 with TRBJ2-1, with D perhaps TRBD1 (5 bases). V lost 6 bases, J lost 9 bases, and 21 bases lay in between. The length of the CDR3 is 15 residues. From germline, CDR1 is MNHNS and CDR2 SASEGT. As DNA, the CDR3 is TGTGCCAGCAGGAAGGAGCAGGGTCGCTGGGGTGAGCAGTTCTTC. It is translated as CASRKEQGRWGEQFF.

V is TRBV12-3 or TRBV12-4 and J is TRBJ1-5, with 7 bases identical to TRBD1. V lost 6 bases to trimming and J lost 7 bases; unmatched junction nucleotides: 12. The CDR3 length is 15 residues. The CDR3: CASSRGTAETQPQHF. The CDR3 DNA reads as TGTGCCAGCAGCCGCGGGACAGCTGAGACACAGCCCCAGCATTTT.

The V call is TRBV7-8, the J call TRBJ2-7; the match to TRBD2 covers 15 bases. Germline CDR1 is SGHVS and CDR2 is FQNEAQ. V trimming: 2 bases; J trimming: 4 bases; junction bases outside the gene matches: 6. The CDR3 is 17 amino acids. Written as DNA, the CDR3 is TGTGCCAGCAGCTTACGTGGACTAGCGGGAGGGCGGTACGAGCAGTACTTC. Translated: CASSLRGLAGGRYEQYF.

This clonotype was counted many times. The chain has TRBV6-6 and TRBJ1-1; no clear D gene. Trimming removed 5 bases at V and 4 bases at J, with 11 bases between. CDR3 size: 13 residues. Germline CDR1 reads MNHNY; CDR2 reads SVGAGI (reference sequence). Here the CDR3 DNA reads TGTGCCAGCAGTCAGCGGGTCGTCACTGAAGCTTTCTTT. It translates to CASSQRVVTEAFF.

This clonotype has at least ten counts. The V and J genes are TRBV29-1 and TRBJ2-7; 8 bases map to TRBD1. Unmatched junction bases numbered 5, after V lost 7 bases and J lost 3 bases. The CDR3 sequence is 12 residues long. Germline CDR1 and CDR2: SQVTM and ANQGSEA. The CDR3 DNA reads as TGCAGCGCGCGGACAGGGCTCTACGAGCAGTACTTC. Its protein is CSARTGLYEQYF.

The rearrangement uses TRBV5-1 and TRBJ2-3; no definite D call. The germline gives CDR1 SGHRS, CDR2 YFSETQ. The CDR3 totals 14 residues. V was pared by 2 bases and J by 2 bases, with 9 bases between. CDR3 DNA: TGCGCCAGCAGCTTAGAGCGAGCCACAGATACGCAGTATTTT. Translating it yields CASSLERATDTQYF.

The rearrangement links TRBV29-1 to TRBJ1-3; D is unresolved. Trimming took 4 bases from V and 1 from J, leaving 11 bases between them. The germline V gene has CDR1 SQVTM and CDR2 ANQGSEA. The CDR3 covers 14 residues. CDR3 amino acids: CSVGDPSSGNTIYF. In nucleotides, the CDR3 is TGCAGCGTTGGTGACCCTTCTTCTGGAAACACCATATATTTT. Together with reference TRBV29-1 and TRBJ1-3, the CDR3 gives the full variable domain: SAVISQKPSRDICQRGTSLTIQCQVDSQVTMMFWYRQQPGQSLTLIATANQGSEATYESGFVIDKFPISRPNLTFSTLTVSNMSPEDSSIYLCSVGDPSSGNTIYFGEGSWLTVV.

V usage is TRBV6-1 and J usage is TRBJ2-7; 8 bases match TRBD2. CDR3 length: 15 amino acids. Germline V gene lookup returns CDR1 MNHNS and CDR2 SASEGT. Trimming took 6 bases from V and 0 from J; bases not matched to a gene: 7. For the CDR3, the DNA is TGTGCCAGCAGCCTTAGCGGGACCTACTCCTACGAGCAGTACTTC. Translated: CASSLSGTYSYEQYF.

The chain links TRBV5-1 to TRBJ2-3; D gene ambiguous. Germline CDR1 and CDR2: SGHRS and YFSETQ. The CDR3 has 14 residues. Trimming shortened V by 0 bases and J by 0 bases, and 5 bases separated the two germline ends. The CDR3, as DNA: TGCGCCAGCAGCTTGGTGGCTAGCACAGATACGCAGTATTTT. It is translated as CASSLVASTDTQYF.

This clonotype was recorded at least ten times. The rearrangement uses TRBV20-1 and TRBJ2-2, with 8 nucleotides matching TRBD2. After removal of 2 bases from V and 6 bases from J, the junction contained 5 bases not matched to a gene. The CDR3 sequence is 14 residues long. The V gene's germline CDR1 is DFQATT and CDR2 SNEGSKA (reference sequence). The CDR3 DNA is TGCAGTGCTAGACCGGGAGGGGGGTCCGGGGAGCTGTTTTTT. The encoded protein is CSARPGGGSGELFF.

This clonotype was observed a handful of times. The gene calls are TRBV7-2 and TRBJ2-1, with TRBD1 as a possible D gene (7 bases). Trimming pared 5 bases from V and 10 bases from J, leaving 24 bases between. The length of the CDR3 is 16 residues. Per the germline V gene, CDR1 is SGHTA and CDR2 is FQGNSA. CDR3 sequence reads: CASSPPGGWRGSEQFF. The CDR3 nucleotides are TGTGCCAGCAGCCCCCCAGGGGGATGGAGGGGCTCCGAGCAGTTCTTC.

V is TRBV6-2 or TRBV6-3 and J is TRBJ2-2; TRBD1 matches 8 bases. In germline, CDR1 is MNHEY, CDR2 SVGEGT. V shed 3 bases, J shed 4 bases, and the junction held 7 bases outside the gene matches. The CDR3 has 16 residues. DNA for the CDR3: TGTGCCAGCAGTTATAGGGCAGGGGGCTTCACCGGGGAGCTGTTTTTT. Its protein product is CASSYRAGGFTGELFF.

This clonotype came up a few times. In nucleotides, the CDR3 is TGTGCCAGCAGAGCTACGGGACAGGGAAAGGGAAATGGCTACACCTTC. Encoded protein: CASRATGQGKGNGYTF. The rearrangement links TRBV12-3 or TRBV12-4 to TRBJ1-2; 9 positions agree with TRBD1. V gave up 6 bases and J gave up 6 bases; unmatched junction bases: 14. The CDR3 length is 16 residues.

This clonotype came up a few times. The chain carries TRBV4-3 and TRBJ2-3; TRBD2 is a possible D gene (6 bases). The CDR3 runs to 17 residues. Germline V gene sequence: CDR1 LGHNA, CDR2 YSLEER. Between the trimmed V and J ends, which lost 0 bases and 3 bases, there was a span of 16 bases. The chain's CDR3 is CASSQDGTSMMTDTQYF. The CDR3 coding sequence is TGCGCCAGCAGCCAAGATGGGACTTCTATGATGACAGATACGCAGTATTTT.

The gene calls are TRBV6-5 and TRBJ2-7; D is unclear. Germline CDR1 is MNHEY and CDR2 is SVGAGI. V lost 0 bases to trimming and J lost 3 bases, with 9 bases between them. The CDR3 contains 14 residues. CDR3 nucleotides: TGTGCCAGCAGTTACTCGGGCAGTCTCTACGAGCAGTACTTC. This gives the protein CASSYSGSLYEQYF.

This chain connects TRBV30 to TRBJ1-1; D gene unclear. The germline V gene encodes CDR1 GTSNPN and CDR2 SVGIG (reference sequence). There are 13 residues in the CDR3. With 4 bases removed from V and 3 bases from J, the gap between germline ends came to 12 bases. CDR3 coding DNA: TGTGCCTGGAAATTGGCGCAGCACACTGAAGCTTTCTTT. Encoded protein: CAWKLAQHTEAFF.

V is TRBV10-3 and J is TRBJ2-5, with a tentative D call TRBD2 (7 bases). V shed 0 bases and J shed 2 bases, with 16 bases lying between them. The germline V gene encodes CDR1 ENHRY and CDR2 SYGVKD. The CDR3 extends over 17 amino acids. CDR3: CAISESLGGGKQETQYF. CDR3 coding DNA: TGTGCCATCAGTGAGTCGTTGGGCGGGGGCAAACAAGAGACCCAGTACTTC.

The chain links TRBV5-1 to TRBJ2-7; D uncertain. The CDR3 contains 15 residues. The germline V gene encodes CDR1 SGHRS and CDR2 YFSETQ. The V end lost 1 base, the J end lost 6 bases, and 17 bases lay between the germline ends. The CDR3, as DNA: TGCGCCAGCAGCTTGCACTTTGGGAAAGGCGGCGAGCAGTACTTC. It translates to CASSLHFGKGGEQYF.

The chain recombines TRBV3-1 with TRBJ1-1; no reliable D call. Trimming cost V 0 bases and J 1 base, with 12 bases left between them. The CDR3 spans 16 residues. CDR1 and CDR2 (germline): LGHDT, YNNKEL (reference sequence). Here the CDR3 DNA reads TGTGCCAGCAGCCAAGACGGTTCGGAGCCGAACACTGAAGCTTTCTTT. Amino acid sequence: CASSQDGSEPNTEAFF. The variable domain in full, with the rest retrieved from reference TRBV3-1 and TRBJ1-1, is DTAVSQTPKYLVTQMGNDKSIKCEQNLGHDTMYWYKQDSKKFLKIMFSYNNKELIINETVPNRFSPKSPDKAHLNLHINSLELGDSAVYFCASSQDGSEPNTEAFFGQGTRLTVV.

This clonotype was observed a handful of times. The chain recombines TRBV30 with TRBJ1-1; 7 nucleotides align to TRBD1. Germline-derived CDR1 and CDR2 are GTSNPN and SVGIG (reference sequence). The CDR3 sequence is 14 residues long. V shed 2 bases, J shed 4 bases, and the junction held 7 bases outside the gene matches. CDR3 loop: CAWSLGTARTEAFF. The DNA of the CDR3 is TGTGCCTGGAGTCTAGGGACAGCTCGCACTGAAGCTTTCTTT. Supplemented by reference TRBV30 and TRBJ1-1, the full variable domain reads SQTIHQWPATLVQPVGSPLSLECTVEGTSNPNLYWYRQAAGRGLQLLFYSVGIGQISSEVPQNLSASRPQDRQFILSSKKLLLSDSGFYLCAWSLGTARTEAFFGQGTRLTVV.

Concerning this clonotype itself: A much larger clone sits a single nucleotide away, making a read error possible. This chain uses TRBV29-1 with TRBJ2-1; the match to TRBD1 covers 7 bases. Looked up from germline, CDR1 is SQVTM and CDR2 is ANQGSEA. There are 13 residues in the CDR3. This CDR3 is CTVARTGVNEQFF. CDR3 DNA sequence: TGCACCGTTGCGCGAACAGGGGTGAATGAGCAGTTCTTC.

This clonotype was detected only a few times. The rearrangement uses TRBV6-5 and TRBJ2-3, with a possible D match to TRBD2 (5 bases). This CDR3 is built from 15 residues. Per the germline V gene, CDR1 is MNHEY and CDR2 is SVGAGI. V lost 0 bases and J lost 1, with 8 bases in between. CDR3 amino acids: CASSYSAGGTDTQYF. CDR3 DNA sequence: TGTGCCAGCAGTTACTCCGCCGGGGGCACAGATACGCAGTATTTT.

The sample holds a few counts of this clonotype. This chain connects TRBV20-1 to TRBJ2-7, with 9 bases identical to TRBD1. This CDR3 contains 14 residues. Germline V gene sequence: CDR1 DFQATT, CDR2 SNEGSKA (reference sequence). Trimming took 2 bases from V and 5 from J; bases not matched to a gene: 7. The CDR3 region has the DNA TGCAGTGCTAGATCCGGGACAGGGAGGAACGAGCAGTACTTC. Translated, it gives CSARSGTGRNEQYF.

The gene calls are TRBV4-2 and TRBJ2-7; 10 bases match TRBD2. CDR3 length: 15 residues. Germline V lookup: CDR1 LGHNA, CDR2 YNFKEQ. V lost 3 bases and J lost 5; bases outside the gene matches: 7. The CDR3 is CASSQPLAGVHEQYF. The CDR3 DNA sequence: TGTGCCAGCAGCCAGCCCCTAGCGGGAGTCCACGAGCAGTACTTC.

This clonotype appeared a single time. This chain uses TRBV20-1 with TRBJ2-1; TRBD1 matches at 8 bases. Losses at the gene ends were 5 bases for V and 1 base for J; bases not matched to a gene: 7. The CDR3 extends over 15 amino acids. CDR1 DFQATT and CDR2 SNEGSKA come from the germline V gene (reference sequence). The CDR3 is CSAPRTGPSYNEQFF. The CDR3 DNA follows: TGCAGTGCTCCGAGGACAGGGCCATCCTACAATGAGCAGTTCTTC.